One and the same sample provided the 7 T cell receptor beta chains below, sequenced in a study of CD4+ T cells in melanoma. Some clones are missing from TCRdb's copy, which holds only in-frame ones; the method was immunoSEQ multiplex PCR. This table has roughly 110,000 clones, around 93% appearing once. Sequencing was done on a sample of peripheral blood. All receptors come from a human donor with melanoma.

The V and J genes are TRBV7-2 and TRBJ2-5; D not certain. The CDR3 covers 14 residues. V was pared by 3 bases and J by 0 bases, with 8 bases between. From germline, CDR1 is SGHTA and CDR2 FQGNSA. Here the CDR3 reads CASSLSLHQETQYF. CDR3 in DNA: TGTGCCAGCAGCTTGAGCCTCCACCAAGAGACCCAGTACTTC.

This clone came up once. V is TRBV9 and J is TRBJ2-3, with a possible D match to TRBD2 (6 bases). Germline assignment: CDR1 SGDLS and CDR2 YYNGEE. This CDR3 comprises 14 residues. V was trimmed by 0 bases and J by 2 bases, leaving 7 bases between them. DNA for the CDR3: TGTGCCAGCAGCGTAGGCGGGGTCACAGATACGCAGTATTTT. Encoded protein: CASSVGGVTDTQYF.

This sequence joins TRBV6-1 and TRBJ1-5, with TRBD1 matching over 10 bases. CDR1 and CDR2 from the germline V gene are MNHNS and SASEGT. Germline trimming cut 6 bases from V and 5 bases from J; bases unmatched to any gene: 1. The CDR3 covers 13 residues. Here the CDR3 reads CASRDRGDQPQHF. CDR3 coding DNA: TGTGCCAGCAGGGACAGGGGGGATCAGCCCCAGCATTTT.

This chain connects TRBV7-6 to TRBJ2-2; no firm D call. The CDR3 is made up of 15 amino acids. The germline V and J ends were trimmed by 5 bases and 4 bases, with 14 bases remaining between them. CDR1 is SGHVS and CDR2 is FNYEAQ in the germline V gene. The CDR3 is CASSPTYGGTGELFF. CDR3 coding DNA: TGTGCCAGCAGCCCCACTTATGGTGGCACCGGGGAGCTGTTTTTT.

This rearrangement joins TRBV7-2 to TRBJ2-2; 8 positions match TRBD1. The germline V gene has CDR1 SGHTA and CDR2 FQGNSA. The CDR3 has 14 amino acids. After removal of 0 bases from V and 13 bases from J, the junction contained 7 bases not matched to a gene. CDR3 in DNA: TGTGCCAGCAGCTTAGCGCTGCAGGGGGCTGGGCTGTTTTTT. Encoded protein: CASSLALQGAGLFF.

The rearrangement links TRBV7-9 to TRBJ2-3; TRBD2 agrees at 8 bases. The CDR3 contains 15 residues. Trimming at V came to 5 bases and at J to 2 bases, leaving 6 bases not matched to a gene. Per germline, CDR1 SEHNR and CDR2 FQNEAQ (reference sequence). CDR3 sequence: CASSLQRGLTDTQYF. In DNA form, the CDR3 reads TGTGCCAGCAGCCTTCAGCGGGGGCTCACAGATACGCAGTATTTT.

The genes are TRBV7-2 and TRBJ2-3, with 13 nucleotides matching TRBD2. The V gene's germline CDR1 is SGHTA and CDR2 FQGNSA. This CDR3 has 17 residues. V gave up 5 bases and J gave up 1 base; unmatched junction bases: 6. Here the CDR3 reads CASSPWTSGRGTDTQYF. CDR3 sequence (DNA): TGTGCCAGCAGCCCGTGGACTAGCGGGAGAGGCACAGATACGCAGTATTTT.